Listed here are 21 T cell receptor beta chains from one sample, sequenced in a study of blood T cell repertoires in COVID-19. Here immunoSEQ multiplex PCR was the method, and the copy in TCRdb shows in-frame clones only, minus some. Of under 500,000 clones detected, approximately 92% appear once; the ten largest clones hold around 1.1%. Sequenced input: PBMCs or T cells enriched from blood (not recorded which). The receptor source for this set is a man between 25 and 39 years old who had recovered from COVID-19.

This clone turned up a few times. This chain links TRBV7-8 with TRBJ1-1; the D gene is possibly TRBD1 (5 bases). CDR1 and CDR2 (germline): SGHVS, FQNEAQ. The length of the CDR3 is 13 residues. V lost 1 base and J 5 bases, leaving 8 bases between the germline ends. The CDR3: CASSLERTTEAFF. CDR3 DNA: TGTGCCAGCAGCTTAGAACGGACAACTGAAGCTTTCTTT.

The chain combines TRBV27 with TRBJ1-2, with D perhaps matching TRBD1 (5 bases). V lost 6 bases and J lost 3, with 14 bases in between. Germline CDR1 reads MNHEY; CDR2 reads SMNVEV (reference sequence). This CDR3 has 14 amino acids. The CDR3 sequence: CASRFGGTDYGYTF. DNA for the CDR3: TGTGCCAGCAGATTCGGAGGGACGGACTATGGCTACACCTTC.

This clone was counted a single time. This chain links TRBV6-5 with TRBJ1-2; D might be TRBD1 (5 bases). V dropped 6 bases and J dropped 0 bases, with 5 bases sitting between them. CDR1 MNHEY and CDR2 SVGAGI come from the germline V gene. This CDR3 spans 12 amino acids. Here the CDR3 reads CASSRANYGYTF. The CDR3 DNA sequence: TGTGCCAGCAGCAGGGCTAACTATGGCTACACCTTC.

For the CDR3, the DNA is TGTGCCTGGAGTCCCTCAGGGGCCTCTATCCCCCAGCATTTT. Translated: CAWSPSGASIPQHF. This chain connects TRBV30 to TRBJ1-5, with a tentative D call TRBD1 (6 bases). Trimming shortened V by 2 bases and J by 10 bases, and 18 bases separated the two germline ends. Germline CDR1 and CDR2: GTSNPN and SVGIG (reference sequence). The CDR3 has 14 amino acids. The full variable domain, in which reference TRBV30 and TRBJ1-5 provide the parts outside the CDR3, is SQTIHQWPATLVQPVGSPLSLECTVEGTSNPNLYWYRQAAGRGLQLLFYSVGIGQISSEVPQNLSASRPQDRQFILSSKKLLLSDSGFYLCAWSPSGASIPQHFGDGTRLSIL.

This clone is a singleton in its sample. The chain carries TRBV5-1 and TRBJ2-2; 8 nucleotides align to TRBD2. The length of the CDR3 is 17 residues. V was pared by 1 base and J by 0 bases, with 5 bases of the junction left unmatched. The germline V gene encodes CDR1 SGHRS and CDR2 YFSETQ. The CDR3 here is CASSLMSGSPNTGELFF. CDR3 nucleotides: TGCGCCAGCAGCTTGATGAGCGGGAGCCCGAACACCGGGGAGCTGTTTTTT. Complete variable domain (other parts from reference TRBV5-1 and TRBJ2-2): KAGVTQTPRYLIKTRGQQVTLSCSPISGHRSVSWYQQTPGQGLQFLFEYFSETQRNKGNFPGRFSGRQFSNSRSEMNVSTLELGDSALYLCASSLMSGSPNTGELFFGEGSRLTVL.

The chain couples TRBV10-3 to TRBJ2-4; D unresolved. Trimming cost V 0 bases and J 5 bases, with 14 bases left between them. CDR3 length: 16 residues. Looked up from germline, CDR1 is ENHRY and CDR2 is SYGVKD. CDR3 bases: TGTGCCATCAGTGAGTCATCCCGCGGCGTCGAAAACATTCAGTACTTC. As protein: CAISESSRGVENIQYF.

The chain is built from TRBV19 and TRBJ2-1; TRBD2 might be the D (5 bases). From germline, CDR1 is LNHDA and CDR2 SQIVND (reference sequence). The length of the CDR3 is 13 residues. V lost 4 bases to trimming and J lost 5 bases, with 9 bases between them. CDR3 DNA: TGTGCCAGTAGTACCGGACTGAACAATGAGCAGTTCTTC. Translation: CASSTGLNNEQFF.

The chain employs TRBV28 and TRBJ2-3; 11 bases map to TRBD2. The CDR3 has 16 amino acids. The trim removed 5 bases at V and 1 base at J, leaving 5 bases unmatched. Germline lookup yields CDR1 MDHEN and CDR2 SYDVKM. In nucleotides, the CDR3 is TGTGCCAGCAGTAGACTAGCGGGATTCGGCACAGATACGCAGTATTTT. Encoded protein: CASSRLAGFGTDTQYF.

The V call is TRBV15, the J call TRBJ2-2, with D perhaps matching TRBD1 (5 bases). Trimming cost V 3 bases and J 7 bases, with 12 bases left between them. The CDR3 is 14 residues long. Per germline, CDR1 LNHNV and CDR2 YYDKDF (reference sequence). CDR3 DNA: TGTGCCACCAGCAGGTCCAGGGAAGGCGGGGAGCTGTTTTTT. It yields the protein CATSRSREGGELFF.

This rearrangement joins TRBV5-4 to TRBJ2-2, with TRBD1 identical over 7 bases. This CDR3 has 15 residues. Germline V gene data show CDR1 as SGHNT and CDR2 as YYREEE (reference sequence). Germline trimming cut 3 bases from V and 2 bases from J; bases unmatched to any gene: 4. DNA for the CDR3: TGTGCCAGCAGCTCCCAGGGGGTTAACACCGGGGAGCTGTTTTTT. Translation gives CASSSQGVNTGELFF.

The J gene is TRBJ2-4, the V gene TRBV7-9, with D maybe TRBD2 (6 bases). Germline V gene data show CDR1 as SEHNR and CDR2 as FQNEAQ (reference sequence). V shed 1 base and J shed 0 bases, with 7 bases lying between them. The CDR3 length is 15 residues. The CDR3 loop is CASSLGGEAKNIQYF. The CDR3 DNA follows: TGTGCCAGCAGCTTAGGCGGGGAAGCCAAAAACATTCAGTACTTC.

The rearrangement uses TRBV5-8 and TRBJ2-1, with D possibly matching TRBD2 (5 bases). The CDR3 has 15 amino acids. The germline V and J ends were trimmed by 4 bases and 0 bases, with 11 bases remaining between them. Germline V CDR1 and CDR2: SGHTS, YDEGEE. CDR3 sequence reads: CASSLDGNSYNEQFF. In nucleotides, the CDR3 is TGTGCCAGCAGCCTTGACGGGAACTCCTACAATGAGCAGTTCTTC.

The chain joins TRBV7-9 to TRBJ2-7; TRBD2 matches 7 bases. V shed 1 base, J shed 0 bases, and the junction held 9 bases outside the gene matches. CDR3 length equals 17 residues. Germline V gives CDR1 SEHNR, CDR2 FQNEAQ (reference sequence). CDR3 loop: CASSLGGLAADSYEQYF. As DNA, the CDR3 is TGTGCCAGCAGCTTAGGGGGTCTAGCGGCCGACTCCTACGAGCAGTACTTC.

This clone was detected once. This chain joins TRBV5-4 and TRBJ2-7; D is unresolved. The CDR3 consists of 11 residues. The germline V and J ends were trimmed by 3 bases and 7 bases, with 8 bases remaining between them. CDR1 SGHNT and CDR2 YYREEE come from the germline V gene (reference sequence). CDR3 sequence reads: CASSSTREQYF. Here the CDR3 DNA reads TGTGCCAGCAGCTCCACTCGGGAGCAGTACTTC.

CDR3 sequence reads: CAWSVQVLGGWDEQFF. In nucleotides, the CDR3 is TGTGCCTGGAGTGTACAGGTTTTAGGAGGGTGGGATGAGCAGTTCTTC. V usage is TRBV30 and J usage is TRBJ2-1; D is possibly TRBD2 (6 bases). V was shortened by 0 bases and J by 8 bases, with 20 bases between the two germline ends. Germline assignment: CDR1 GTSNPN and CDR2 SVGIG (reference sequence). This CDR3 is built from 16 residues. Variable domain in full (rest from reference TRBV30 and TRBJ2-1): SQTIHQWPATLVQPVGSPLSLECTVEGTSNPNLYWYRQAAGRGLQLLFYSVGIGQISSEVPQNLSASRPQDRQFILSSKKLLLSDSGFYLCAWSVQVLGGWDEQFFGPGTRLTVL.

The chain is built from TRBV10-3 and TRBJ2-3, with D hard to call. The germline V gene has CDR1 ENHRY and CDR2 SYGVKD. The CDR3 is made up of 12 amino acids. V lost 1 base, J lost 8 bases, and 7 bases lay in between. Written as DNA, the CDR3 is TGTGCCATCAGTGAGTACTACGGTACGCAGTATTTT. The encoded protein is CAISEYYGTQYF.

This sequence joins TRBV5-1 and TRBJ2-1; D possibly corresponds to TRBD1 (5 bases). CDR1 is SGHRS and CDR2 is YFSETQ in the germline V gene. V lost 4 bases to trimming and J lost 3 bases, with 17 bases between them. This CDR3 has 16 amino acids. This chain's CDR3 is CASSLGLGQNYNEQFF. The DNA of the CDR3 is TGCGCCAGCAGCCTCGGTCTGGGGCAGAACTACAATGAGCAGTTCTTC. Full variable domain (rest looked up from reference TRBV5-1 and TRBJ2-1): KAGVTQTPRYLIKTRGQQVTLSCSPISGHRSVSWYQQTPGQGLQFLFEYFSETQRNKGNFPGRFSGRQFSNSRSEMNVSTLELGDSALYLCASSLGLGQNYNEQFFGPGTRLTVL.

V is TRBV19 and J is TRBJ1-5; D is undetermined. This CDR3 has 14 amino acids. The germline V gene encodes CDR1 LNHDA and CDR2 SQIVND (reference sequence). V was shortened by 2 bases and J by 3 bases, with 8 bases between the two germline ends. The CDR3 DNA follows: TGTGCCAGTAGTATAAGAGGCATCAATCAGCCCCAGCATTTT. Translated: CASSIRGINQPQHF.

The V and J genes are TRBV27 and TRBJ2-2, with D hard to call. V lost 5 bases and J 1 base, leaving 5 bases between the germline ends. This CDR3 has 13 amino acids. Germline CDR1 MNHEY, CDR2 SMNVEV (reference sequence). CDR3 amino acids: CASSTGNTGELFF. In DNA form, the CDR3 reads TGTGCCAGCAGTACGGGGAACACCGGGGAGCTGTTTTTT.

This clone came up once. This chain connects TRBV7-8 to TRBJ2-5; 7 bases are shared with TRBD2. The V and J ends lost 1 base and 1 base, in that order; junction bases with no gene match: 6. Germline values: CDR1 SGHVS, CDR2 FQNEAQ. CDR3 length equals 16 residues. CDR3 in amino acids: CASSLGGGGPQETQYF. In DNA, the CDR3 is TGTGCCAGCAGCTTAGGGGGGGGAGGCCCCCAAGAGACCCAGTACTTC.

Regarding this clone: Compared with germline, one end of the junction differs, possibly owing to a read error. The chain links TRBV10-3 to TRBJ1-3; D is uncertain. CDR3 length: 13 amino acids. Germline-derived CDR1 and CDR2 are ENHRY and SYGVKD. The CDR3: CAIRAGPGDTIYF. CDR3 coding DNA: TGTGCCATCAGAGCGGGTCCTGGAGACACCATATATTTT.